This T cell receptor beta chain was sequenced in a study of T cell responses to AZD1222 COVID-19 vaccine. General study findings and limits: Nearly half of spike-specific TCRs reportedly target unmutated variant regions.

As to this clone: The target antigen is unknown. Other DNA sequences of this sample code for an identical CDR3.

With V trimmed by 4 bases and J by 0 bases, 5 bases remained unmatched. Per germline, CDR1 MDHEN and CDR2 SYDVKM. CDR3 size: 16 residues. Libraries were prepared by immunoSEQ multiplex PCR; TCRdb keeps only in-frame clonotypes and omits some of them. The sample lists roughly 140,000 clones, about 85% seen once, with 5.5% to 7% in the top ten. The rearrangement uses TRBV28 and TRBJ2-4, with TRBD1 identical over 8 bases. The specimen comprised peripheral blood, sampled after recovery from COVID-19. The origin of this receptor is an adult who had recovered from COVID-19. This CDR3 reads CASSSDRELAKNIQYF. For the CDR3, the DNA is TGTGCCAGCAGTTCGGACAGGGAGTTAGCCAAAAACATTCAGTACTTC.